This record concerns one T cell receptor (beta chain) sequence. As handled by the study authors: Amplification of reference gene primers was used by the study to estimate nucleated cell counts. This table comes from immunoSEQ multiplex PCR, and its TCRdb copy is limited to in-frame clones, with some not included. The V and J calls and clone size are taken from that table; D and trimming were inferred from the DNA. This sample has about 180,000 clones, with roughly 87% found just once. V gave up 0 bases and J gave up 4 bases, with 15 bases separating them. This CDR3 has 16 residues. CDR1 and CDR2 from the germline V gene are LGHNA and YSLEER. The data originate from a study of blood T cell repertoires in COVID-19. Study-level background: There were acute and convalescent COVID-19 samples, and they came from the United States, Italy and Spain. PBMCs, B-cell-depleted T cells, or T cells provided the cDNA or gDNA that made up the material.

The clonotype originates from a woman between 65 and 79 years old with acute or convalescent COVID-19. The sequencing input was peripheral blood. This chain connects TRBV4-3 to TRBJ1-1; D might be TRBD1 (5 bases). CDR3 DNA: TGCGCCAGCAGCCAAGACTATGACCTAAGGGGCACTGAAGCTTTCTTT. It yields the protein CASSQDYDLRGTEAFF.